One sample yielded the 29 T cell receptor beta chains listed below, sequenced in a study of cytomegalovirus exposure and HLA in healthy donors. Primers for the PCR totalled 60 Vbeta and 13 Jbeta. Repertoires were generated with immunoSEQ multiplex PCR, while TCRdb's copy carries only in-frame clones and drops some. The profile shows some 86,000 clones, 75% to 85% of them singletons. Source material: PBMCs. The receptors were sampled from a woman aged 40 to 55 in good health and CMV-seropositive.

The chain carries TRBV27 and TRBJ2-1, with D unclear. The CDR3 contains 11 residues. Between the trimmed V and J ends, which lost 5 bases and 4 bases, there was a span of 3 bases. Germline values: CDR1 MNHEY, CDR2 SMNVEV (reference sequence). CDR3 protein: CASSEYNEQFF. The CDR3 nucleotides are TGTGCCAGCAGTGAGTACAATGAGCAGTTCTTC.

V and J are TRBV2 and TRBJ2-1; 8 nucleotides line up with TRBD1. Germline CDR1 and CDR2: SNHLY and FYNNEI. The CDR3 consists of 14 residues. With 6 bases clipped from V and 6 bases from J, the junction kept 7 bases outside the gene matches. As DNA, the CDR3 is TGTGCCAGCAGACTCGACAGGGGAGGCAATGAGCAGTTCTTC. Translating it yields CASRLDRGGNEQFF.

The gene calls are TRBV27 and TRBJ1-2, with unresolved D. Trimming left V 3 bases short and J 1 base short, with 15 bases between. Looked up from germline, CDR1 is MNHEY and CDR2 is SMNVEV (reference sequence). The CDR3 is made up of 16 amino acids. The CDR3 DNA reads TGTGCCAGCAGTTTCAGACCTACTGGACTTAACTATGGCTACACCTTC. It encodes CASSFRPTGLNYGYTF.

The rearrangement joins TRBV5-1 to TRBJ1-2; D is possibly TRBD1 (5 bases). Germline CDR1 SGHRS, CDR2 YFSETQ. This CDR3 comprises 13 residues. Trimming removed 4 bases from V and 8 bases from J, with 15 bases in between. The CDR3 here is CASSLRPGEGYTF. The CDR3 nucleotides read TGCGCCAGCAGCCTCCGCCCGGGGGAGGGCTACACCTTC.

This clone was seen a few times. The chain recombines TRBV19 with TRBJ1-4; D is uncertain. The CDR3 extends over 14 amino acids. CDR1 LNHDA and CDR2 SQIVND come from the germline V gene (reference sequence). V lost 4 bases, J lost 0 bases, and 6 bases lay in between. CDR3 in amino acids: CASSRRSTNEKLFF. The CDR3 DNA sequence: TGTGCCAGTAGTAGGAGATCAACTAATGAAAAACTGTTTTTT. The full variable domain, rest sourced from reference TRBV19 and TRBJ1-4, is DGGITQSPKYLFRKEGQNVTLSCEQNLNHDAMYWYRQDPGQGLRLIYYSQIVNDFQKGDIAEGYSVSREKKESFPLTVTSAQKNPTAFYLCASSRRSTNEKLFFGSGTQLSVL.

This clone was seen only once. This chain uses TRBV5-1 with TRBJ2-1; 7 nucleotides align to TRBD2. CDR1 SGHRS and CDR2 YFSETQ come from the germline V gene. V was pared by 0 bases and J by 0 bases, with 3 bases of the junction left unmatched. The CDR3 extends over 16 amino acids. The CDR3, as DNA: TGCGCCAGCAGCTTGGAAGCGGGGAGCTCCTACAATGAGCAGTTCTTC. Protein sequence: CASSLEAGSSYNEQFF.

This clone was found a few times. The V and J genes are TRBV27 and TRBJ1-4; 9 bases agree with TRBD1. The germline CDR1 and CDR2 sequences are MNHEY and SMNVEV (reference sequence). V trimming: 1 base; J trimming: 0 bases; junction bases outside the gene matches: 9. This CDR3 region has 19 residues. CDR3 coding DNA: TGTGCCAGCAGTTTATTCTCGGGACAGGGTTTAGCAACTAATGAAAAACTGTTTTTT. It codes for CASSLFSGQGLATNEKLFF.

The chain employs TRBV28 and TRBJ2-2, with 8 nucleotides matching TRBD1. The CDR3 has 16 residues. Germline V lookup: CDR1 MDHEN, CDR2 SYDVKM. The trim removed 5 bases at V and 1 base at J, leaving 6 bases unmatched. This CDR3 is CASSPDRVENTGELFF. The CDR3 DNA sequence: TGTGCCAGCAGTCCGGACAGGGTGGAGAACACCGGGGAGCTGTTTTTT. Drawing the rest from reference TRBV28 and TRBJ2-2, the complete variable domain is DVKVTQSSRYLVKRTGEKVFLECVQDMDHENMFWYRQDPGLGLRLIYFSYDVKMKEKGDIPEGYSVSREKKERFSLILESASTNQTSMYLCASSPDRVENTGELFFGEGSRLTVL.

This clone was counted a few times. The chain employs TRBV5-1 and TRBJ1-1; no firm D call. V was trimmed by 0 bases and J by 0 bases, leaving 12 bases between them. The CDR3 sequence is 16 residues long. Germline CDR1 and CDR2: SGHRS and YFSETQ. CDR3 sequence: CASSLAPVQMNTEAFF. CDR3 DNA sequence: TGCGCCAGCAGCTTGGCCCCCGTGCAGATGAACACTGAAGCTTTCTTT.

V usage is TRBV7-2 and J usage is TRBJ2-7; the D gene is possibly TRBD1 (6 bases). The CDR3 is 14 residues long. Looked up from germline, CDR1 is SGHTA and CDR2 is FQGNSA. V shed 2 bases and J shed 4 bases, with 12 bases lying between them. CDR3 loop: CASSLPGDTYEQYF. CDR3 DNA: TGTGCCAGCAGCTTACCAGGGGATACGTACGAGCAGTACTTC.

The chain uses TRBV18 and TRBJ1-2, with D perhaps matching TRBD1 (5 bases). The CDR3 contains 14 residues. The V gene lost 3 bases and the J gene lost 4 bases, with 12 bases spanning the gap. Germline CDR1 reads KGHSH; CDR2 reads LQKENI. CDR3: CASSPRGLGYGYTF. Written as DNA, the CDR3 is TGTGCCAGCTCACCGCGGGGCCTCGGCTATGGCTACACCTTC.

The rearrangement links TRBV5-1 to TRBJ1-6; TRBD1 aligns across 7 bases. V trimming: 0 bases; J trimming: 5 bases; junction bases outside the gene matches: 5. The CDR3 totals 16 residues. Germline V gene lookup returns CDR1 SGHRS and CDR2 YFSETQ. In DNA, the CDR3 is TGCGCCAGCAGCTTGGGTGTGGGGACAGATAATTCACCCCTCCACTTT. This translates into CASSLGVGTDNSPLHF.

The CDR3 DNA is TGTGCCAGCTCACCACCCGGCGGGATCCAAGAGACCCAGTACTTC. This translates into CASSPPGGIQETQYF. The V and J genes are TRBV18 and TRBJ2-5; maybe TRBD2 (6 bases). The V end lost 0 bases, the J end lost 1 base, and 9 bases lay between the germline ends. The CDR3 length is 15 residues. Germline V gives CDR1 KGHSH, CDR2 LQKENI.

CDR3 sequence (DNA): TGTGCCAGCAGCTGGGGGCAGGCACTAAACTATGGCTACACCTTC. Protein product: CASSWGQALNYGYTF. This sequence joins TRBV5-8 and TRBJ1-2; TRBD1 might be the D (6 bases). Per germline, CDR1 SGHTS and CDR2 YDEGEE. V was clipped by 3 bases and J by 2 bases, with 14 bases between them. CDR3 length: 15 residues.

The chain uses TRBV5-1 and TRBJ2-5; 12 nucleotides agree with TRBD2. The germline V gene encodes CDR1 SGHRS and CDR2 YFSETQ. The CDR3 consists of 16 residues. V lost 2 bases to trimming and J lost 2 bases; unmatched junction nucleotides: 4. In DNA, the CDR3 is TGCGCCAGCAGCTTTAGGACTAGCGGGGAACAAGAGACCCAGTACTTC. Residues: CASSFRTSGEQETQYF.

The chain links TRBV7-3 to TRBJ2-3, with D possibly TRBD1 on 6 matching bases. V was cut by 3 bases and J by 6 bases, with 13 bases left in between. The CDR3 length is 14 residues. CDR1 is SGHTA, CDR2 FQGTGA, per germline. The DNA of the CDR3 is TGTGCCAGCAGCTTGGACGGACAGTCCGATACGCAGTATTTT. Amino acid sequence: CASSLDGQSDTQYF.

The CDR3 nucleotides read TGTGCCAGCAGTCCTACAGGGGTACCCTACAATGAGCAGTTCTTC. As protein: CASSPTGVPYNEQFF. The genes are TRBV6-1 and TRBJ2-1; 7 bases are a match to TRBD1. J was trimmed by 2 bases and V by 5 bases; bases with no gene match: 6. The CDR3 covers 15 residues. CDR1 and CDR2 from the germline V gene are MNHNS and SASEGT.

The chain uses TRBV15 and TRBJ1-4; D gene uncertain. Per germline, CDR1 LNHNV and CDR2 YYDKDF (reference sequence). Trimming removed 1 base from V and 8 bases from J, with 8 bases in between. This CDR3 has 13 residues. The CDR3 coding sequence is TGTGCCACCAGCAGAGGGCGGAGAGAAAAACTGTTTTTT. The encoded protein is CATSRGRREKLFF.

The chain joins TRBV5-6 to TRBJ2-1, with a tentative D call TRBD1 (6 bases). Germline lookup yields CDR1 SGHDT and CDR2 YYEEEE. Between the trimmed V and J ends, which lost 7 bases and 4 bases, there was a span of 12 bases. This CDR3 is built from 13 residues. The DNA of the CDR3 is TGTGCCAGCTCCGCCAGGGGATACAATGAGCAGTTCTTC. Residues: CASSARGYNEQFF. The full variable domain, rest sourced from reference TRBV5-6 and TRBJ2-1, is DAGVTQSPTHLIKTRGQQVTLRCSPKSGHDTVSWYQQALGQGPQFIFQYYEEEERQRGNFPDRFSGHQFPNYSSELNVNALLLGDSALYLCASSARGYNEQFFGPGTRLTVL.

V and J are TRBV9 and TRBJ1-6; 9 positions match TRBD1. CDR3 length: 15 amino acids. Trimming took 0 bases from V and 10 from J; bases not matched to a gene: 5. CDR1 is SGDLS and CDR2 is YYNGEE in the germline V gene. The CDR3 here is CASSVAGTGTSPLHF. In DNA, the CDR3 is TGTGCCAGCAGCGTAGCTGGGACAGGGACCTCACCCCTCCACTTT.

J is TRBJ2-2 and V is TRBV4-2, with 8 bases identical to TRBD2. Per germline, CDR1 LGHNA and CDR2 YNFKEQ. Unmatched junction bases numbered 10, after V lost 4 bases and J lost 6 bases. The CDR3 covers 16 residues. The CDR3 bases are TGTGCCAGCAGCCCCGACGGGACTAGGAGTCCCGGGGAGCTGTTTTTT. Amino acids: CASSPDGTRSPGELFF.

The CDR3 here is CASSWADKNEKLFF. Here the CDR3 DNA reads TGTGCCAGCAGCTGGGCGGACAAGAATGAAAAACTGTTTTTT. This chain joins TRBV5-6 and TRBJ1-4; D may be TRBD1 (5 bases). The CDR3 extends over 14 amino acids. Between the trimmed V and J ends, which lost 3 bases and 5 bases, there was a span of 11 bases. CDR1 and CDR2 from the germline V gene are SGHDT and YYEEEE.

This clone came up a few times. This chain uses TRBV7-6 with TRBJ1-5; D might be TRBD1 (5 bases). The CDR3 length is 14 residues. Germline V gene sequence: CDR1 SGHVS, CDR2 FNYEAQ. With 5 bases removed from V and 5 bases from J, the gap between germline ends came to 13 bases. CDR3 nucleotide sequence: TGTGCCAGCAGCGCAACAGGAGGGGATCAGCCCCAGCATTTT. It is translated as CASSATGGDQPQHF.

The chain links TRBV6-6 to TRBJ1-5; D is perhaps TRBD1 (5 bases). The CDR3 loop spans 14 amino acids. Germline-derived CDR1 and CDR2 are MNHNY and SVGAGI (reference sequence). The V gene lost 5 bases and the J gene lost 6 bases, with 14 bases spanning the gap. CDR3 loop: CASSPWGEGQPQHF. CDR3 coding DNA: TGTGCCAGCAGTCCCTGGGGGGAGGGTCAGCCCCAGCATTTT.

The chain has TRBV30 and TRBJ1-2, with 10 bases aligning to TRBD1. Per germline, CDR1 GTSNPN and CDR2 SVGIG (reference sequence). V shed 5 bases and J 8 bases; nucleotides not matched to a gene: 5. CDR3 length equals 12 residues. CDR3: CAWGGTGVGYTF. CDR3 sequence (DNA): TGTGCCTGGGGAGGGACAGGGGTAGGCTACACCTTC. Using reference TRBV30 and TRBJ1-2 for the parts outside the CDR3, the full variable domain is SQTIHQWPATLVQPVGSPLSLECTVEGTSNPNLYWYRQAAGRGLQLLFYSVGIGQISSEVPQNLSASRPQDRQFILSSKKLLLSDSGFYLCAWGGTGVGYTFGSGTRLTVV.

The J gene is TRBJ2-7, the V gene TRBV7-9; TRBD2 matches 10 bases. The CDR3 runs to 15 residues. CDR1 and CDR2 from the germline V gene are SEHNR and FQNEAQ (reference sequence). V dropped 5 bases and J dropped 2; count of bases not matched to a gene: 6. The CDR3 bases are TGTGCCAGCAGCGCCGGACTAGCGGAAACCTACGAGCAGTACTTC. Translating it yields CASSAGLAETYEQYF.

This clone appeared once. The chain couples TRBV4-3 to TRBJ1-5, with 7 bases aligning to TRBD1. Germline values: CDR1 LGHNA, CDR2 YSLEER. V was pared by 6 bases and J by 1 base, with 3 bases of the junction left unmatched. This CDR3 is built from 14 residues. The CDR3 region is CASRRGQSNQPQHF. In nucleotides, the CDR3 is TGCGCCAGCAGGAGGGGACAGAGCAATCAGCCCCAGCATTTT.

The chain has TRBV4-3 and TRBJ1-2; the D gene is possibly TRBD1 (6 bases). Trimming pared 1 base from V and 8 bases from J, leaving 14 bases between. There are 14 residues in the CDR3. Germline CDR1 reads LGHNA; CDR2 reads YSLEER. The CDR3 spells CASSQADRTGGYTF. The CDR3 DNA reads as TGCGCCAGCAGCCAAGCCGACAGGACTGGGGGCTACACCTTC.

The chain has TRBV7-9 and TRBJ1-1; possibly TRBD1 for D (5 bases). The CDR3 has 15 amino acids. Deletions cut 1 base from V and 4 bases from J, with 13 bases between. Looked up from germline, CDR1 is SEHNR and CDR2 is FQNEAQ (reference sequence). The CDR3 reads CASSLEKGRVTEAFF. DNA of the CDR3: TGTGCCAGCAGCTTAGAGAAGGGCAGGGTCACTGAAGCTTTCTTT.